This T cell receptor (beta chain) was identified in a study of blood T cell repertoires in COVID-19. TCRdb's copy holds only in-frame clones and misses some; the assay was immunoSEQ multiplex PCR. The sample holds about 120,000 clones, 78% seen once. This CDR3 contains 15 residues. CDR1 and CDR2 from the germline V gene are MNHEY and SVGAGI. Losses at the gene ends were 6 bases for V and 5 bases for J; bases not matched to a gene: 9. Specimen: peripheral blood. This chain joins TRBV6-5 and TRBJ1-5, with TRBD1 matching 8 bases. The receptor's source is a man between 70 and 80 years old with acute or convalescent COVID-19. CDR3 sequence reads: CASSPRDRPYQPQHF. The CDR3 DNA reads TGTGCCAGCAGCCCCCGGGACAGGCCCTATCAGCCCCAGCATTTT.